Below are 13 T cell receptor beta chains sequenced from a single sample in a study of regulatory T cells in long-lasting Graves disease. The sample's time point: newly diagnosed GD, antithyroid drugs for less than 3 months. TCR sequences were obtained from RNA taken from PBMCs. Arm-PCR of CDR3 regions and iRepertoire HTBI primers were the basis on which TCR beta libraries were built. TCRdb itself ran the multiplex PCR reads through MiXCR, one entry per CDR3 protein. The repertoire holds about 430,000 distinct CDR3 sequences, with 15% as singletons. A further study also used this sample, focusing on T cells in Graves' hyperthyroidism and ophthalmopathy.

The source was peripheral blood mononuclear cells (PBMCs), collected at new diagnosis, from a patient treated with antithyroid drugs. The receptor source for this set is a middle-aged woman with Graves disease.

This clonotype was seen ten or more times. This sequence joins TRBV12-3 or TRBV12-4 and TRBJ2-7; 11 positions agree with TRBD1. After removal of 6 bases from V and 4 bases from J, the junction contained 11 bases not matched to a gene. The CDR3 runs 16 residues. The DNA for the CDR3 is TGTGCCAGCAGCGAGGCGCGGGACAGGGGGAGATACGAGCAGTACTTC. This codes for CASSEARDRGRYEQYF.

Points on this clonotype: This clone may be a read error of a much larger clone one base away. The J gene is TRBJ2-3, the V gene TRBV14; 8 nucleotides align to TRBD2. CDR3 size: 14 residues. Per germline, CDR1 SGHDN and CDR2 FVKESK. The CDR3 region is CVSSQSTGGDTQYF. The DNA of the CDR3 is TGTGTCAGCAGCCAATCAACGGGAGGGGATACGCAGTATTTT.

The gene calls are TRBV7-6 and TRBJ2-5, with 7 bases that match TRBD2. The length of the CDR3 is 15 residues. V gave up 0 bases and J gave up 2 bases; unmatched junction bases: 3. Germline V gene lookup returns CDR1 SGHVS and CDR2 FNYEAQ. The CDR3 DNA sequence: TGTGCCAGCAGCTTAGCGCTAGCGGCTCAAGAGACCCAGTACTTC. This codes for CASSLALAAQETQYF.

This clonotype appeared many times. This sequence joins TRBV12-3 or TRBV12-4 and TRBJ2-2, with 8 bases that match TRBD1. The CDR3 covers 15 residues. The trim removed 2 bases at V and 4 bases at J, leaving 3 bases unmatched. The DNA of the CDR3 is TGTGCCAGCAGTTTACAGGGGGCGGCCACCGGGGAGCTGTTTTTT. This encodes CASSLQGAATGELFF.

This clonotype showed up many times. In nucleotides, the CDR3 is TGTGCCAGCAGCGGGCAGCTGTCTTTGGACGAGCAGTACTTC. This gives the protein CASSGQLSLDEQYF. The V call is TRBV11-2, the J call TRBJ2-7; no firm D call. Germline V gene sequence: CDR1 SGHAT, CDR2 FQNNGV. CDR3 length equals 14 residues. The ends were cut back, 5 bases at V and 5 bases at J, with 16 bases in the middle. The whole variable domain, filled in from reference TRBV11-2 and TRBJ2-7, reads EAGVAQSPRYKIIEKRQSVAFWCNPISGHATLYWYQQILGQGPKLLIQFQNNGVVDDSQLPKDRFSAERLKGVDSTLKIQPAKLEDSAVYLCASSGQLSLDEQYFGPGTRLTVT.

The CDR3 nucleotides read TGTGCCAGCAGCCAATCTAGCGGGAGTTGGCAAGAGACCCAGTACTTC. Translating gives CASSQSSGSWQETQYF. V is TRBV7-2 and J is TRBJ2-5; 10 bases agree with TRBD2. Per germline, CDR1 SGHTA and CDR2 FQGNSA. The CDR3 runs to 16 residues. With V trimmed by 5 bases and J by 2 bases, 8 bases remained unmatched.

Many counts were recorded for this clonotype. The chain employs TRBV9 and TRBJ2-7, with 10 bases identical to TRBD1. Trimming at V came to 5 bases and at J to 3 bases, leaving 8 bases not matched to a gene. The CDR3 totals 15 residues. The germline CDR1 and CDR2 sequences are SGDLS and YYNGEE. The CDR3 DNA follows: TGTGCCAGCAGTGCGCCCGGGACAGGGGTCTACGAGCAGTACTTC. Residues: CASSAPGTGVYEQYF.

This clonotype was counted a few times. CDR3 DNA: TGTGCCAGCTCACCCCGAATCACAGGGGGCATGAACACTGAAGCTTTCTTT. Encoded protein: CASSPRITGGMNTEAFF. The chain uses TRBV18 and TRBJ1-1, with TRBD1 identical over 9 bases. Germline V gives CDR1 KGHSH, CDR2 LQKENI. V shed 3 bases, J shed 0 bases, and the junction held 8 bases outside the gene matches. This CDR3 contains 17 residues.

This clonotype was picked up a small number of times. A much larger clonotype is one base distant, so this may be a read error. The V gene is TRBV28, the J gene TRBJ1-2; 7 nucleotides line up with TRBD1. This CDR3 contains 16 residues. Germline CDR1 is MDHEN and CDR2 is SYDVKM. The CDR3, as DNA: TGTGCCAGCAGTTCCCCCTCGACAGGGACTAACTATGACTACACCTTC. This translates into CASSSPSTGTNYDYTF.

This clonotype has a handful of counts. The chain links TRBV6-2 or TRBV6-3 to TRBJ1-2; D ambiguous. The length of the CDR3 is 11 residues. Germline V gives CDR1 MNHEY, CDR2 SVGEGT. Here the CDR3 DNA reads TGTGTGGACCTCACTAACTATGGCTACACCTTC. This codes for CVDLTNYGYTF.

This sequence joins TRBV4-1 and TRBJ2-5; TRBD1 agrees at 9 bases. Looked up from germline, CDR1 is MGHRA and CDR2 is YSYEKL. V trimming: 4 bases; J trimming: 2 bases; junction bases outside the gene matches: 8. The CDR3 totals 16 residues. In DNA form, the CDR3 reads TGCGCCAGCAGCCGACAACAGGGGGCGGGACAAGAGACCCAGTACTTC. Encoded protein: CASSRQQGAGQETQYF.

This clonotype was detected only a few times. This chain uses TRBV18 with TRBJ2-7; unclear D gene. This CDR3 has 16 amino acids. V shed 3 bases and J shed 2 bases, with 17 bases lying between them. Germline CDR1 KGHSH, CDR2 LQKENI. The CDR3 spells CASSPSVFDRTYEQYF. As DNA, the CDR3 is TGTGCCAGCTCACCGTCCGTATTCGATAGAACCTACGAGCAGTACTTC.

The CDR3 spells CSASPTSPGTGELFF. CDR3 sequence (DNA): TGCAGTGCTAGCCCAACTAGCCCGGGGACCGGGGAGCTGTTTTTT. The V call is TRBV20-1, the J call TRBJ2-2, with D tentatively TRBD2 (6 bases). The V and J ends lost 3 bases and 5 bases respectively, with 16 bases between them. Germline V CDR1 and CDR2: DFQATT, SNEGSKA (reference sequence). The CDR3 consists of 15 residues.